The clone carrying this T cell receptor (beta chain) was recorded at least ten times. In making TCR beta libraries, quantitative 5'-RACE with molecular barcodes was used. TCRdb reprocessed the 5' RACE reads with MiXCR, giving one entry per CDR3 protein. The profile shows 300,000 to 350,000 distinct CDR3 sequences, 11% of them singletons. The data stem from a study of CD8 T cells in ankylosing spondylitis. Trimming left V 4 bases short and J 10 bases short, with 12 bases between. Germline V gene lookup returns CDR1 KGHDR and CDR2 SFDVKD. The CDR3 runs 13 residues. The clonotype was recovered from a female donor with ankylosing spondylitis or in good health (not recorded which). Sequencing was performed on blood, either unsorted or a sorted T cell fraction (not recorded which). The chain uses TRBV24-1 and TRBJ2-2; no reliable D call. CDR3 in amino acids: CATSDPTAPELFF. The CDR3 DNA reads as TGTGCCACCAGTGACCCCACCGCGCCGGAGCTGTTTTTT.